The clone carrying this T cell receptor (beta chain) was seen a handful of times. The data are from a study of blood T cell repertoires in COVID-19. The wider study: Spain, Italy and the United States supplied samples that represented acute and convalescent COVID-19.

V was pared by 0 bases and J by 0 bases, with 9 bases between. Germline V lookup: CDR1 LGHNA, CDR2 YSLEER. The CDR3 has 15 residues. Original processing methods: Reference gene primer amplification in the assay estimated nucleated cell counts. Profiled with immunoSEQ multiplex PCR; TCRdb holds only in-frame clones, not every one. From that table come the V and J calls and clone size; the DNA was used to work out D and trimming. This table has roughly 90,000 clones, roughly nine tenths appearing once. Sequenced material: peripheral blood. The receptor comes from a woman older than 75 with active COVID-19. This chain links TRBV4-3 with TRBJ2-7; TRBD1 is a possible D gene (6 bases). The CDR3 DNA reads as TGCGCCAGCAGCCAAGATACAGGGAGCTCCTACGAGCAGTACTTC. Amino acid sequence: CASSQDTGSSYEQYF.